This TCR beta chain was captured in a study of T cell responses to AZD1222 COVID-19 vaccine (dated by TCRdb to the early 2020s). Some background on the complete study: Because spike-specific TCR depth and breadth did not differ between the two schedules, AZD1222 recipients who got a second dose at roughly 4 weeks were pooled with those who got a second dose at roughly 12 weeks. A total of 230 to 250 trial participants underwent TCR sequencing, of whom nearly 210 had received two doses of AZD1222 and some 26 had received two doses of the MenACWY control vaccine. Trial participants were enrolled by age into subgroups of 18-55, 56-69 and 70-plus years, and around 150, 28 and 57 TCR-sequenced participants, respectively, were included in these subgroups.

What the time point label conveys for this sample: baseline before first vaccination. Vaccinee samples came from UK trials COV001 and COV002, including a single-blind randomized controlled phase 2/3 trial of AZD1222 (ChAdOx1 nCoV-19) in healthy adults. For TCRbeta chain sequencing, PBMC samples were collected from trial participants at day 0 and at day 28 after the second dose. The paper's findings and limits, for the study overall: Spike-specific TCR breadth and depth rose significantly after two AZD1222 doses compared with day 0 and with MenACWY recipients. Only 5 to 7 AZD1222 recipients were SARS-CoV-2 seropositive at baseline, limiting conclusions about previously exposed vaccinees. The 56-69-year group was small, and its depth increase did not reach significance, likely because of low power. Vaccine-associated CD4 TCRs spanned the whole spike protein, with dominant responses in regions 160-218 and 743-854. Participants were mostly white British, with more females than males. The authors suggested clonal diversity may have been underestimated. Because no day 14 peak-response samples were available, the repertoires could be characterized only after the peak T cell response. Reportedly, almost half of the unique spike-specific TCRs recognized epitopes lying outside the regions that are mutated in the B.1.351 and B.1.1.7 variants.

The sample holds one count of this clone. Its antigen is currently not known. Base qualities are missing; no much larger clone stands one base away. The CDR3 regions of human TCRbeta chains were subjected to immunosequencing. In the original analysis: Repertoire TCRs were checked for matches against a reference library of SARS-CoV-2-specific TCRs that had been generated using the MIRA antigen-specificity platform. Breadth was defined as the fraction of unique TCRs that were SARS-CoV-2-associated, and depth was defined as the fraction of total T cells that were SARS-CoV-2-associated. Using the MIRA data, each spike-specific TCR was mapped to the spike region that the TCR reacts to and placed in a CD4 or CD8 class. Log10-transformed breadth and depth values were compared by one-way ANOVA with Sidak's multiple comparisons tests. This is the immuneACCESS table as TCRdb keeps it, with only in-frame sequences that have V and J called. A part of the clones is gone; compared with another copy, unresolved V genes explain less than half, and the rest is unexplained. That table is the source of V, J and clone size, and D and trimming were worked out from the DNA. The sample contains roughly 91,000 clones, roughly nine tenths of them found a single time. The top ten clonotypes cover about 2% of the sample.

There are 16 amino acids in the CDR3, from cysteine to phenylalanine inclusive. Just the 48-base CDR3 DNA is kept, in frame starting at base 1. The V end loses 0 bases and the J end loses 7 bases, and a stretch of 16 bases separates them. The germline V gene gives CDR1 as SGHAT and CDR2 as FQNNGV. The source of this sequence is an adult in good health. The receptor chain draws on TRBV11-2 and TRBJ1-3; confidence is insufficient to name the D gene. Sequencing used peripheral blood, obtained on day 0 of AZD1222 vaccination. DNA sequence: TGTGCCAGCAGCTTAGATGGGCGGCTAGCCGGGAACACCATATATTTT. Translated, this gives CASSLDGRLAGNTIYF.